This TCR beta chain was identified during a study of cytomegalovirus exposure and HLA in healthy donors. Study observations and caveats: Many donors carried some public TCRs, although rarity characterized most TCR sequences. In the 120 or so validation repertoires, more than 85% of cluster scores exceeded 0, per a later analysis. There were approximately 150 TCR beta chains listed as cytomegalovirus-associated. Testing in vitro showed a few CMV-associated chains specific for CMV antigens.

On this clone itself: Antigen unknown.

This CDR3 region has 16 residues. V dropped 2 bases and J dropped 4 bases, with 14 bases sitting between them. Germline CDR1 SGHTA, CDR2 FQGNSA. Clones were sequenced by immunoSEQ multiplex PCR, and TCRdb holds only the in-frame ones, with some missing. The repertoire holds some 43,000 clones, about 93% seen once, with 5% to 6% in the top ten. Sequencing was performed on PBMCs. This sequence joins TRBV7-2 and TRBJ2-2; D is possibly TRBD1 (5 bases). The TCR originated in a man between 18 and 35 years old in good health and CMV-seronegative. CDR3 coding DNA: TGTGCCAGCAGCTTACAGGGCAGGGATGCCACCGGGGAGCTGTTTTTT. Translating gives CASSLQGRDATGELFF.